The rows below give T cell receptor beta chains drawn from one sample of a study of T cells in Graves' hyperthyroidism and ophthalmopathy. In TCRdb, the multiplex PCR reads were re-called with MiXCR into one record per CDR3 protein. The sample has about half a million distinct CDR3 sequences, about 20% seen once. The source material was blood. These receptors were taken from a man aged 35 to 55 with Graves' ophthalmopathy. The CDR3 runs from the conserved cysteine through the conserved F or W. Fields, in order: J gene, D gene, V gene, clone size, CDR3 DNA, CDR3 protein. D genes are given only for firm matches. Not all rows give a size; the values are once, few, many and, for expanded clones, a class.

TRBJ2-1 | TRBD2 | TRBV5-1 | . | TGCGCCAGCAGCGGAGCGGGGGGATACAATGAGCAGTTCTTC | CASSGAGGYNEQFF
TRBJ2-7 | . | TRBV3-1 | few | TGTGCCAGCAGCCAAGGAGGGAGGGAGCAGTACTTC | CASSQGGREQYF
TRBJ2-7 | TRBD2 | TRBV20-1 | . | TGCAGTGCGATGAAGACTAGCGAGGTCTACGAGCAGTACTTC | CSAMKTSEVYEQYF
TRBJ1-1 | . | TRBV5-5 | many | TGTGCCAGCAGCTTGGACCCCGTTGGGACTGAAGCTTTCTTT | CASSLDPVGTEAFF
TRBJ1-2 | TRBD1 | TRBV6-1 | many | TGTGCCAGCATCCTTGGACAGGGGCACTATGGCTACACCTTC | CASILGQGHYGYTF
TRBJ1-6 | TRBD1 | TRBV6-1 | . | TGTGCCAGCAGTGAGACAGGGGTGAGGGAATGGTCACCCCTCCACTTT | CASSETGVREWSPLHF
TRBJ1-2 | . | TRBV28 | . | TGTGCCAGCAGAGGGGTGGGCTACACCTTC | CASRGVGYTF
TRBJ1-1 | . | TRBV29-1 | . | TGCAGCGTTGAAGCGACAGGGAACACTGAAGCTTTCTTT | CSVEATGNTEAFF
TRBJ2-1 | . | TRBV18 | many | TGTGCCAGCTCACCCGAGTCTTTGAGGCAGCAGTTCTTC | CASSPESLRQQFF
TRBJ1-2 | . | TRBV20-1 | few | TGCAGTGCTAGTTCGGGGCTGGGTGGCTACACCTTC | CSASSGLGGYTF
TRBJ2-1 | . | TRBV30 | . | TGTGCCTGGAGCGGCGGGAACGGTTACAATGAGCAGTTCTTC | CAWSGGNGYNEQFF
TRBJ1-1 | TRBD1 | TRBV18 | few | TGTGCCAGCTCACTTTTACAGGGGGATTCTGAAGCTTTCTTT | CASSLLQGDSEAFF
TRBJ1-1 | . | TRBV5-1 | many | TGCGCCAGCAGCACACGAGGGGGCACTGAAGCTTTCTTT | CASSTRGGTEAFF
TRBJ2-3 | TRBD2 | TRBV3-1 | many | TGTGCCAGCAGCCAAGTCCCGGGACTAGCGGATACGCAGTATTTT | CASSQVPGLADTQYF
TRBJ1-5 | . | TRBV25-1 | . | TGTGCCAGCAGTGAAAGCGGGACACTCTATCAGCCCCAGCATTTT | CASSESGTLYQPQHF
TRBJ2-1 | . | TRBV20-1 | many | TGCAGTGCTAGTAGTATATCCTCCAATGAGCAGTTCTTC | CSASSISSNEQFF
TRBJ1-1 | . | TRBV28 | many | TGTGCCAGCAGCCAGGGACTGCTGAACACTGAAGCTTTCTTT | CASSQGLLNTEAFF
TRBJ1-4 | . | TRBV29-1 | . | TGCAGCGTTAACGTGTGGGGGGAATATAATGAAAAACTGTTTTTT | CSVNVWGEYNEKLFF
TRBJ1-6 | . | TRBV30 | . | TGTGCCGGGGATTCCTATAATTCACCCCTCCACTTT | CAGDSYNSPLHF
TRBJ2-1 | TRBD2 | TRBV12-3/TRBV12-4 | many | TGTGCCAGCAGTTTAGCCGGGGGTAGCGGGGGATCTTCCTACAATGAGCAGTTCTTC | CASSLAGGSGGSSYNEQFF
TRBJ1-1 | . | TRBV5-1 | . | TGCGCCAGCAGCTTGTTCCCGACACCCACTGAAGCTTTCTTT | CASSLFPTPTEAFF
TRBJ2-2 | . | TRBV12-3/TRBV12-4 | few | TGTGCCACCATCCCCACCGCGTTAGCGGCGAACACCGGGGAGCTGTTTTTT | CATIPTALAANTGELFF
TRBJ1-4 | . | TRBV6-1 | few | TGTGCCAGCAGATCCAGCTGGGCGGACGAAAAACTGTTTTTT | CASRSSWADEKLFF
TRBJ2-1 | TRBD2 | TRBV7-3 | . | TGTGCCAGCAGCTCTCGGGGGGGTAGCGGGAGGGTGTATGAGCAGTTCTTC | CASSSRGGSGRVYEQFF
TRBJ2-1 | TRBD2 | TRBV20-1 | . | TGCAGTGCTACCCGAGGGGCGGGAGGGCCCAGAGTTGAGCAGTTCTTC | CSATRGAGGPRVEQFF
TRBJ2-1 | TRBD2 | TRBV11-2 | . | TGTGCCAGCAGCTCCCTAGCGGGGCTCGATGAGCAGTTCTTC | CASSSLAGLDEQFF
TRBJ2-1 | TRBD2 | TRBV27 | few | TGTGCCAGCAGTTTTAATTCGGGAGGGCCCCGGGAGCAGTTCTTC | CASSFNSGGPREQFF
TRBJ2-7 | TRBD1 | TRBV19 | few | TGTGCCAGTAGTATACTCTCGGGACAGGGATCCTACGAGCAGTACTTC | CASSILSGQGSYEQYF
TRBJ2-5 | . | TRBV28 | many | TGTGCCAGCAGCCTAGGGCGCAGTTACGAGACCCAGTACTTC | CASSLGRSYETQYF
TRBJ2-7 | . | TRBV27 | many | TGTGCCCCCAGTCAGGACGAGCAGTACTTC | CAPSQDEQYF
TRBJ2-1 | . | TRBV12-3/TRBV12-4 | . | TGTGCCAGCGGGCCCAGAGCGGGTGAGCAGTTCTTC | CASGPRAGEQFF
TRBJ1-1 | . | TRBV3-1 | many | TGTGCCAGCAGCCAGAGACTTGGTCGGGGAACTGAAGCTTTCTTT | CASSQRLGRGTEAFF
TRBJ2-7 | . | TRBV18 | many | TGTGCCAGCTCACCACCGGGGGGATACTACGAGCAGTACTTC | CASSPPGGYYEQYF
TRBJ2-4 | TRBD1 | TRBV7-8 | . | TGTGCCAGCAGCTTAGCCCGGACAGGGTCCAAGGTCGGCATTCAGTACTTC | CASSLARTGSKVGIQYF
TRBJ2-7 | . | TRBV30 | . | TGTGCCTGGAGTTCCGAACACGAGCAGTACTTC | CAWSSEHEQYF
TRBJ2-1 | TRBD2 | TRBV28 | . | TGTGCCAGCAGTTTAGGGTCGACCGGGACTAGCGGGAGCCCTAATGAGCAGTTCTTC | CASSLGSTGTSGSPNEQFF
TRBJ1-2 | . | TRBV10-2 | . | TGCGCCAGCAGTGAAATAGTTAACTATGGCTACACCTTC | CASSEIVNYGYTF
TRBJ2-1 | . | TRBV20-1 | many | TGCAGTGCTAGAGGCCTAGGGGGGAATGAGCAGTTCTTC | CSARGLGGNEQFF
TRBJ2-1 | TRBD2 | TRBV19 | . | TGTGCCAGTAGTAAGATACCGGGACTAGCGACCTCCCTCTCCTACAATGAGCAGTTCTTC | CASSKIPGLATSLSYNEQFF
TRBJ2-2 | TRBD1 | TRBV6-1 | . | TGTGCCAGCAGGCTGACAGGGGTGTCCGGGGAGCTGTTTTTT | CASRLTGVSGELFF
TRBJ2-6 | . | TRBV5-1 | few | TGCGCCAGCAGCTTGACGACCTCTGGGGCCAACGTCCTGACTTTC | CASSLTTSGANVLTF
TRBJ2-1 | . | TRBV7-9 | . | TGTGCCAGCAGCCCCCCGCCGGTTACAGGCAAGTCCTACAATGAGCAGTTCTTC | CASSPPPVTGKSYNEQFF
TRBJ2-1 | . | TRBV20-1 | . | TGCAGTGCAAGCCCCTACAATGAGCAGTTCTTC | CSASPYNEQFF
TRBJ2-7 | . | TRBV5-1 | . | TGCGCCAGCAGCTTGGATGAGATTCACGAGCAGTACTTC | CASSLDEIHEQYF
TRBJ2-7 | TRBD1 | TRBV12-5 | few | TGTGCTAGTGGTTCTCACGGGACAGGGATATCCTACGAGCAGTACTTC | CASGSHGTGISYEQYF
TRBJ2-3 | TRBD2 | TRBV12-3/TRBV12-4 | . | TGTGCCAGCAGTCCCCTTAGCGGGGGTGCCTCCACAGATACGCAGTATTTT | CASSPLSGGASTDTQYF
TRBJ2-7 | . | TRBV12-3/TRBV12-4 | many | TGTGCCAGCAGGATCGTTGCCGGGAACGAGCAGTACTTC | CASRIVAGNEQYF
TRBJ1-2 | . | TRBV9 | few | TGTGCCAGCAGCGGCCGAGACTACACCTTC | CASSGRDYTF
TRBJ2-5 | TRBD2 | TRBV28 | . | TGTGCCAGCAGACTCGGGGGGGCCTTGGAGACCCAGTACTTC | CASRLGGALETQYF
TRBJ2-2 | TRBD1 | TRBV5-1 | . | TGCGCCAGCAGCTCCGGACAGGACGGCGGGGAGCTGTTTTTT | CASSSGQDGGELFF
TRBJ2-1 | TRBD2 | TRBV5-5 | few | TGTGCCAGCATACCGGGGGGGGCAGATGAGCAGTTCTTC | CASIPGGADEQFF
TRBJ2-5 | . | TRBV2 | many | TGTGCCAGCAGAGCAGATTTGGGGGAGACCCAGTACTTC | CASRADLGETQYF
TRBJ2-3 | TRBD1 | TRBV15 | many | TGTGCCACCAGCGGATCGAGGGGGCTCCTCACAGATACGCAGTATTTT | CATSGSRGLLTDTQYF
TRBJ2-1 | TRBD2 | TRBV28 | many | TGTGCCAGCAGTAGACTAGCGGGAGGGATAGGACACAATGAGCAGTTCTTC | CASSRLAGGIGHNEQFF
TRBJ2-5 | . | TRBV20-1 | . | TGCAGTGCTAGGTTCTCCGGGATCCAAGAGACCCAGTACTTC | CSARFSGIQETQYF
TRBJ2-7 | . | TRBV6-2/TRBV6-3 | . | TGTGCCAGCAGTCTCCAGGGGGGGTCCTACGAGCAGTACTTC | CASSLQGGSYEQYF
TRBJ2-3 | . | TRBV7-8 | few | TGTGCCAGCAGCTTAGTCAAACTAGCATCCACAGATACGCAGTATTTT | CASSLVKLASTDTQYF
TRBJ2-1 | . | TRBV7-3 | . | TGTGCCAGCAGCTTCGGAGGGTACAATGGGCAGTTCTTC | CASSFGGYNGQFF